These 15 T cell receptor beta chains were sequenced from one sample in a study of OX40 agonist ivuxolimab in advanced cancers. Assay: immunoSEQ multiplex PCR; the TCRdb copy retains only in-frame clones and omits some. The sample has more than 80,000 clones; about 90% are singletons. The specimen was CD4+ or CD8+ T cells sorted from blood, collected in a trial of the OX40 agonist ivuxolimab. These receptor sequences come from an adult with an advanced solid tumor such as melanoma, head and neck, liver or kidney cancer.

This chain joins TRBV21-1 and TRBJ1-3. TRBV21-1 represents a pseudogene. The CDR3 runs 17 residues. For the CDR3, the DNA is TGTGCCAGCAGCAAGCTCCGCAGGGACGGAGCTGGAAACACCATATATTTT. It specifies CASSKLRRDGAGNTIYF.

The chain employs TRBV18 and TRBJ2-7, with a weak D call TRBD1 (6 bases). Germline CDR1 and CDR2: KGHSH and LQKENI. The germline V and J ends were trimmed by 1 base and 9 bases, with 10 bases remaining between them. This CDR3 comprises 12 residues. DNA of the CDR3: TGTGCCAGCTCACCACGACAGGAAGGGCAGTACTTC. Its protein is CASSPRQEGQYF.

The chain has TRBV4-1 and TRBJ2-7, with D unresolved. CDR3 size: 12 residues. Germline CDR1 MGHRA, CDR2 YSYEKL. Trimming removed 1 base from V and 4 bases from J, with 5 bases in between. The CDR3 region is CASSQVGYEQYF. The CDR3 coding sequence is TGCGCCAGCAGCCAAGTGGGTTACGAGCAGTACTTC.

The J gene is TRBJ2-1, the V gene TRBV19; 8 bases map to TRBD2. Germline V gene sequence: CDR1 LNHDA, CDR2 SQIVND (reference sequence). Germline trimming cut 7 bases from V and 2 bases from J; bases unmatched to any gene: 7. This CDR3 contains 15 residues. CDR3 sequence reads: CASKSGRAAYNEQFF. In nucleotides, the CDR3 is TGTGCCAGTAAGAGCGGGAGAGCGGCCTACAATGAGCAGTTCTTC.

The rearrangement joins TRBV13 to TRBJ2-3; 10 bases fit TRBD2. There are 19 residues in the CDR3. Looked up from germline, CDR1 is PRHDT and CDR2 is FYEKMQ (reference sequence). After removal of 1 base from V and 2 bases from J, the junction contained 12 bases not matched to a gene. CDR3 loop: CASSLVYSGRASDTDTQYF. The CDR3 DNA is TGTGCCAGCAGCTTAGTGTACAGCGGGAGGGCGAGCGACACAGATACGCAGTATTTT.

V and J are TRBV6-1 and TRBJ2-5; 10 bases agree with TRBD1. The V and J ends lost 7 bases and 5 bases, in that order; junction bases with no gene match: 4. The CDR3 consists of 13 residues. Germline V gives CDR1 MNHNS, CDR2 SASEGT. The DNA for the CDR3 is TGTGCCAGCAATGACAGGGGGCGTGAGACCCAGTACTTC. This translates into CASNDRGRETQYF.

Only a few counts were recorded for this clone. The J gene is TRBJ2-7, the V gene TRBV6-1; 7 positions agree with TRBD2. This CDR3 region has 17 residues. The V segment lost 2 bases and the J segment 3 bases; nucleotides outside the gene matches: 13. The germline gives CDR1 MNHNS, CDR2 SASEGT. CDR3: CASSESLLADNGYEQYF. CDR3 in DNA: TGTGCCAGCAGTGAAAGTCTCCTAGCGGACAACGGCTACGAGCAGTACTTC.

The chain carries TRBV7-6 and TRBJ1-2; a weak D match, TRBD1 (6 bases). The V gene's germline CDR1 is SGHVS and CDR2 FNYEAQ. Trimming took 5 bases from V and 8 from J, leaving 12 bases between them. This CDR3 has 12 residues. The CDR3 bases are TGTGCCAGCAGCCTACAGGGCGGGGGCTACACCTTC. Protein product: CASSLQGGGYTF.

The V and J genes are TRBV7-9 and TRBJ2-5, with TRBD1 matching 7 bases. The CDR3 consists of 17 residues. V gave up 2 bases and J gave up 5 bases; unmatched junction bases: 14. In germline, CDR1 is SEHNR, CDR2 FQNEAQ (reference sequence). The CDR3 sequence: CASSLRLLRGRRETQYF. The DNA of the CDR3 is TGTGCCAGCAGCTTAAGATTACTAAGGGGGCGCAGGGAGACCCAGTACTTC.

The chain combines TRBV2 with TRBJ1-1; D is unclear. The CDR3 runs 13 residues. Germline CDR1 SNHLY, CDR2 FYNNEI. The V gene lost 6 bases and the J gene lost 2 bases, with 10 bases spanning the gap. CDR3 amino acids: CASSLYGNTEAFF. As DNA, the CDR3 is TGTGCCAGCAGCCTTTATGGTAACACTGAAGCTTTCTTT.

In DNA, the CDR3 is TGCGCCAGCAGCTCGACGGGACGGGCAAATCAGCCCCAGCATTTT. Translated, it gives CASSSTGRANQPQHF. The genes are TRBV4-1 and TRBJ1-5; tentative D call: TRBD1 (5 bases). The CDR3 runs 15 residues. Germline lookup yields CDR1 MGHRA and CDR2 YSYEKL. Trimming left V 5 bases short and J 4 bases short, with 15 bases between.

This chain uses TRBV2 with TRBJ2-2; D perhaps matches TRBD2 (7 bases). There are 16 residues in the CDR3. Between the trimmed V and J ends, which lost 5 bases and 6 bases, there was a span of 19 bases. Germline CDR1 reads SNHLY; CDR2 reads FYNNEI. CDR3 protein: CASSPYTGGGAGELFF. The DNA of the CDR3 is TGTGCCAGCAGTCCCTACACCGGAGGGGGGGCCGGGGAGCTGTTTTTT. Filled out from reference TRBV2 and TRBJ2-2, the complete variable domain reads EPEVTQTPSHQVTQMGQEVILRCVPISNHLYFYWYRQILGQKVEFLVSFYNNEISEKSEIFDDQFSVERPDGSNFTLKIRSTKLEDSAMYFCASSPYTGGGAGELFFGEGSRLTVL.

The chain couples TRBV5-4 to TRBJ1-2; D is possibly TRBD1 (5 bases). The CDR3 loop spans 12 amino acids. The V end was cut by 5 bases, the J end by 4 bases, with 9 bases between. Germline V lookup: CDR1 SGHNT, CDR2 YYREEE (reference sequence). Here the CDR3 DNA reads TGTGCCAGCAGACGGGACCTCTATGGCTACACCTTC. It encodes CASRRDLYGYTF.

The CDR3 DNA sequence: TGTGCCAGCAGCCCGGGACAGACCTACAATGAGCAGTTCTTC. Amino acid sequence: CASSPGQTYNEQFF. The rearrangement uses TRBV7-2 and TRBJ2-1; 7 bases match TRBD1. CDR3 length: 14 amino acids. Germline values: CDR1 SGHTA, CDR2 FQGNSA. V lost 5 bases, J lost 2 bases, and 3 bases stayed unmatched.

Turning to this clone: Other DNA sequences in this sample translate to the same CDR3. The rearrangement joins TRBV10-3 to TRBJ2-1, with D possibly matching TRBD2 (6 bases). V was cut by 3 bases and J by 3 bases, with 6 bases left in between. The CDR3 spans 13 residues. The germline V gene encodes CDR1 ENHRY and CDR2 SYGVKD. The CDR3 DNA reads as TGTGCCATCAGTGACGGGAGCTACAATGAGCAGTTCTTC. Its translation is CAISDGSYNEQFF.